The present entry profiles one T cell receptor beta chain with its context. Sequencing used immunoSEQ multiplex PCR; TCRdb keeps in-frame clones, though not all of them. The sample shows over 70,000 clones, 75% to 90% of them seen only once. The germline gives CDR1 WNHNN, CDR2 SYGVQD (reference sequence). There are 15 residues in the CDR3. Between the trimmed V and J ends, which lost 2 bases and 5 bases, there was a span of 15 bases. The sample comes from a study of PD-L1 blockade in urothelial cancer. Time point noted: peripheral blood 6 weeks after treatment start. The sequenced sample was PBMCs, obtained around atezolizumab (anti-PD-L1) treatment. This receptor was obtained from a man aged 70 or older with urothelial cancer. The chain links TRBV10-1 to TRBJ2-5, with D possibly TRBD1 on 6 matching bases. The CDR3, as DNA: TGCGCCAGCAGTGAGCCCCGGACAGTTCAGGAGACCCAGTACTTC. As protein: CASSEPRTVQETQYF.